This T cell receptor beta chain was documented in a study of monozygotic twins with inflammatory bowel disease. Every TCR library consumed around 3,300 ng of total RNA. Investigators made cDNA in eight separate reactions per sample. A 6-nucleotide sample barcode was carried by the UMIs, which template switching added. Both TCRalpha and TCRbeta cDNA were subjected to two nested PCRs lasting around 15 and 10 cycles. Using the 5' RACE reads, TCRdb records one entry per CDR3 protein without DNA. Across some 200,000 distinct CDR3 sequences, the top ten clones capture roughly 7.1% of the sample. The sequenced sample was blood. This TCR was sampled from a human donor with ulcerative colitis or Crohn's disease, or a healthy co-twin of an affected twin (not recorded which).

CDR3 in amino acids: CASNDPGSGRAFF. The rearrangement joins TRBV6-2 or TRBV6-3 to TRBJ1-1; absent DNA, TCRdb's TRBD1 call cannot be checked. The CDR3 loop spans 13 amino acids. From germline, CDR1 is MNHEY and CDR2 SVGEGT.